Following are 8 T cell receptor beta chains from one sample sequenced in a study of blood T cell repertoires in COVID-19. Clones were sequenced by immunoSEQ multiplex PCR, and TCRdb holds only the in-frame ones, with some missing. The table records about 160,000 clones, roughly four fifths of them present only once. Sequenced: peripheral blood. The receptors were gathered from a human donor in a cohort sampled during active COVID-19.

V and J are TRBV7-2 and TRBJ2-4; D is unclear. Germline V gene sequence: CDR1 SGHTA, CDR2 FQGNSA. The length of the CDR3 is 15 residues. Between the trimmed V and J ends, which lost 7 bases and 3 bases, there was a span of 16 bases. The CDR3 region is CASTLSPLNKNIQYF. CDR3 coding DNA: TGTGCCAGCACCCTGAGCCCTCTTAACAAAAACATTCAGTACTTC.

Comments on this clone: Other DNA variants within this sample encode the same CDR3. The chain recombines TRBV29-1 with TRBJ2-3, with 8 bases aligning to TRBD1. This CDR3 contains 12 residues. Per germline, CDR1 SQVTM and CDR2 ANQGSEA. Unmatched junction bases numbered 4, after V lost 7 bases and J lost 4 bases. DNA of the CDR3: TGCAGCGCAAGACAGGGGTCAGATACGCAGTATTTT. It codes for CSARQGSDTQYF.

V gene TRBV7-2 combines with J gene TRBJ2-1; no clear D gene. CDR3 length equals 14 residues. V lost 2 bases, J lost 2 bases, and 7 bases lay in between. Germline V lookup: CDR1 SGHTA, CDR2 FQGNSA. CDR3 protein: CASSLSAAYNEQFF. The CDR3 region has the DNA TGTGCCAGCAGCTTAAGCGCCGCCTACAATGAGCAGTTCTTC.

In this sample, this clone turned up a few times. The genes are TRBV7-3 and TRBJ2-2; possibly TRBD2 for D (6 bases). The CDR3 is made up of 15 amino acids. The germline CDR1 and CDR2 sequences are SGHTA and FQGTGA. Trimming stripped 1 base from V and 4 bases from J, with 10 bases between. The CDR3 region has the DNA TGTGCCAGCAGCTTAAGCGGGATGGGCACCGGGGAGCTGTTTTTT. This sequence encodes CASSLSGMGTGELFF.

The chain recombines TRBV6-5 with TRBJ2-5; TRBD2 matches at 7 bases. V gave up 2 bases and J gave up 1 base; unmatched junction bases: 7. Germline-derived CDR1 and CDR2 are MNHEY and SVGAGI. The CDR3 totals 16 residues. The CDR3 region has the DNA TGTGCCAGCAGTTACACAAGCGGGGCCCTCCAAGAGACCCAGTACTTC. Translated: CASSYTSGALQETQYF.

In this sample, this clone turned up many times. The rearrangement joins TRBV6-2 or TRBV6-3 to TRBJ2-5; D is unclear. Germline V lookup: CDR1 MNHEY, CDR2 SVGEGT. Trimming left V 6 bases short and J 6 bases short, with 11 bases between. CDR3 length: 12 residues. The CDR3, as DNA: TGTGCCAGCAGCTATGAGTTGAAGACCCAGTACTTC. This codes for CASSYELKTQYF.

This chain connects TRBV28 to TRBJ2-7, with D maybe TRBD1 (6 bases). This CDR3 spans 15 amino acids. Trimming left V 4 bases short and J 4 bases short, with 17 bases between. Germline CDR1 and CDR2: MDHEN and SYDVKM. CDR3 protein: CASSSSTGRRYEQYF. The DNA of the CDR3 is TGTGCCAGCAGTTCATCGACAGGCCGTCGGTACGAGCAGTACTTC.

This sequence joins TRBV20-1 and TRBJ2-1; 9 bases map to TRBD1. The V gene end was trimmed by 3 bases and the J gene end by 7 bases; junction bases not matched to a gene: 4. The CDR3 loop spans 13 amino acids. Germline values: CDR1 DFQATT, CDR2 SNEGSKA (reference sequence). The DNA of the CDR3 is TGCAGTGCTAGTAGGGACAGGGTAAATGAGCAGTTCTTC. It yields the protein CSASRDRVNEQFF.